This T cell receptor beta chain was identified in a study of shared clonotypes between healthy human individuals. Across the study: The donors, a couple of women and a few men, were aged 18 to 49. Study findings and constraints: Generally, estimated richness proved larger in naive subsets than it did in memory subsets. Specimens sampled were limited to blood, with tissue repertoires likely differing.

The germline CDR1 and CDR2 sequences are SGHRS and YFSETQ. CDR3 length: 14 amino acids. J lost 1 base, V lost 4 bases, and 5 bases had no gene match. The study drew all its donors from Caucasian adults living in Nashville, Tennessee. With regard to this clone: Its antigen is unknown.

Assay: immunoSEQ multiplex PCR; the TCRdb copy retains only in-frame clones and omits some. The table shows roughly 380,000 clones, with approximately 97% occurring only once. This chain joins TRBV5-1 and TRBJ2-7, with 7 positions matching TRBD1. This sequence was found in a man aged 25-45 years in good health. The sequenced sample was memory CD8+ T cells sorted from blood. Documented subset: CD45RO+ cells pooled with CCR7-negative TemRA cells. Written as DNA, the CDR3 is TGCGCCAGCAGCCAAACGGGACAGTCCTACGAGCAGTACTTC. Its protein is CASSQTGQSYEQYF.